What follows is one T cell receptor (beta chain) and its context. These data originate in a study of T cells in Graves' hyperthyroidism and ophthalmopathy. Overall study: At the time of initial diagnosis and before any treatment, peripheral blood was collected.

V lost 6 bases, J lost 5 bases, and 8 bases lay in between. CDR1 is MNHEY and CDR2 is SMNVEV in the germline V gene (reference sequence). The CDR3 sequence is 13 residues long. The hyperthyroidism was newly diagnosed and had lasted under 2 months; the patients were aged 18 to 65. Uncontrolled infection, other autoimmune disease, pregnancy or lactation led to exclusion. Amplification of TCR beta CDR3 regions was performed using RNA transcripts as template. When the TCR CDR3 underwent first-round RT-PCR, the HTBI primer set was used. TCRdb analysed the multiplex PCR reads with MiXCR anew, one entry per CDR3 protein. The sample lists fewer than 550,000 distinct CDR3 sequences, about a sixth occurring once.

The specimen was blood. This chain connects TRBV27 to TRBJ1-6, with D hard to call. The sequence derives from a woman younger than 30 with Graves' hyperthyroidism. CDR3 loop: CASRLRDNSPLHF. Here the CDR3 DNA reads TGTGCCAGCAGGCTCCGGGATAATTCACCCCTCCACTTT.